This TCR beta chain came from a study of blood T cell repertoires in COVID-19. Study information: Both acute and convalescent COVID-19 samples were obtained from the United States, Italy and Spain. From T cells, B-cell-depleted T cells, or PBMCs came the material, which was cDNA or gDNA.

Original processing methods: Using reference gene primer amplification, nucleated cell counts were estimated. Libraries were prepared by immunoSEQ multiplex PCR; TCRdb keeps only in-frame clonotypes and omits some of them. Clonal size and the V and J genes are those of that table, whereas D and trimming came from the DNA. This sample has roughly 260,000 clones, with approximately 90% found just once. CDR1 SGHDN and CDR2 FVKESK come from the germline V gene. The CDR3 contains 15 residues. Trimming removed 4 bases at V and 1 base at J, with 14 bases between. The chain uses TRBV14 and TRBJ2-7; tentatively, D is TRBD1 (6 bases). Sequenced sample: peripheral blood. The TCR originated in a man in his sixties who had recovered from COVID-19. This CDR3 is CASSPLGGQSYEQYF. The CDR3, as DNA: TGTGCCAGCAGCCCCCTAGGGGGACAATCCTACGAGCAGTACTTC. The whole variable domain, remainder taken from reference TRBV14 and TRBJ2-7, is EAGVTQFPSHSVIEKGQTVTLRCDPISGHDNLYWYRRVMGKEIKFLLHFVKESKQDESGMPNNRFLAERTGGTYSTLKVQPAELEDSGVYFCASSPLGGQSYEQYFGPGTRLTVT.